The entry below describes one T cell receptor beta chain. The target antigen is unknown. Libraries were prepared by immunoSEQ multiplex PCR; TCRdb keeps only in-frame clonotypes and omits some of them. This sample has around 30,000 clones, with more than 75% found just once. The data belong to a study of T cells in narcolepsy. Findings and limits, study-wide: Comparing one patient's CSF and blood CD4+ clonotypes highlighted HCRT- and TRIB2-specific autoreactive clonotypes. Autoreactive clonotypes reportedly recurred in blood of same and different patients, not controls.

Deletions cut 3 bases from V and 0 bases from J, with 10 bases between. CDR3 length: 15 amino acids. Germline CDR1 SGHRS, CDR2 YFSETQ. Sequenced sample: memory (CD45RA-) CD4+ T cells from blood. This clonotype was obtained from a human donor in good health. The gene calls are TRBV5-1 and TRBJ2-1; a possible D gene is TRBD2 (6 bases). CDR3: CASSSGLHSYNEQFF. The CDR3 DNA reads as TGCGCCAGCAGCTCTGGACTACACTCCTACAATGAGCAGTTCTTC.